This TCR beta chain appears in the sequencing data of a study of T cell repertoires in ileal Crohn's disease. At the level of the study: At surgery, roughly 35% of patients smoked, with median disease duration about eight years. All patients had surgery for stricturing (around 61%) or penetrating (about 40%) disease.

The time point is: neoterminal ileum biopsy at postoperative endoscopy, about 6 months after surgery. Points from the study as a whole: Compared with non-smokers, active smokers at surgery showed more clonal expansions.

The V end was cut by 2 bases, the J end by 7 bases, with 28 bases between. Germline V lookup: CDR1 MNHEY, CDR2 SMNVEV (reference sequence). This CDR3 region has 19 residues. A word on this clone: As yet, its antigen is unknown.

Per sample, roughly 500 nanograms of biopsy DNA were TCRB immunosequenced. Clones were read by immunoSEQ multiplex PCR, and TCRdb kept only the in-frame ones, dropping some. The data hold about 12,000 clones, with 82% observed a single time. The rearrangement joins TRBV27 to TRBJ2-3, with D perhaps TRBD1 (7 bases). This receptor was identified in an adult with Crohn's disease. Sequenced: ileal tissue. CDR3 sequence (DNA): TGTGCCAGCAGTTTAGGGTGGAGTCGGACAGGAGGGTTCAAATATACGCAGTATTTT. Protein: CASSLGWSRTGGFKYTQYF.